Each of the 17 T cell receptor beta chains below was sequenced from the same sample in a study of monozygotic twins with cystic fibrosis. Data came from immunoSEQ multiplex PCR; TCRdb stores just in-frame clones and leaves some out. This sample has 11,000 to 15,000 clones; roughly 98% occur once, and the top ten carry 0.41%. Sample: blood. All receptors come from a girl between 2 and 10 years old with cystic fibrosis.

Details on this clone: A junction boundary mismatches the germline segment, possibly from a read error. The chain recombines TRBV5-6 with TRBJ2-7; 7 positions agree with TRBD1. The CDR3 consists of 19 residues. Per the germline V gene, CDR1 is SGHDT and CDR2 is YYEEEE. The CDR3 DNA is TGTGCCAGCAGCTCCCGGGTAATACTCCGGGACAGCGAGACCTACGAGCAGTACTTT. Translation: CASSSRVILRDSETYEQYF.

The chain employs TRBV20-1 and TRBJ1-2; a possible D gene is TRBD1 (5 bases). Germline CDR1 reads DFQATT; CDR2 reads SNEGSKA (reference sequence). The CDR3 spans 11 residues. Trimming pared 2 bases from V and 7 bases from J, leaving 8 bases between. Here the CDR3 reads CSARRGSGYTF. The CDR3 nucleotides read TGCAGTGCTAGACGGGGCAGTGGCTACACCTTC.

This chain joins TRBV29-1 and TRBJ2-7; D is ambiguous. With 5 bases removed from V and 3 bases from J, the gap between germline ends came to 8 bases. The CDR3 contains 11 residues. Germline-derived CDR1 and CDR2 are SQVTM and ANQGSEA. The CDR3, as DNA: TGCAGCGTTTTGGACCACTACGAGCAGTACTTC. Protein product: CSVLDHYEQYF.

The chain uses TRBV6-5 and TRBJ2-1; TRBD2 agrees at 12 bases. The junction had 3 bases not matched to a gene; V was cut back by 0 bases and J by 12 bases. The CDR3 length is 14 residues. Germline V lookup: CDR1 MNHEY, CDR2 SVGAGI. The CDR3 bases are TGTGCCAGCAGTTACTCGACTAGCGGGAGAGGGCAGTTCTTC. This encodes CASSYSTSGRGQFF.

J is TRBJ1-2 and V is TRBV2; 7 bases map to TRBD1. The CDR3 is made up of 13 amino acids. CDR1 is SNHLY and CDR2 is FYNNEI in the germline V gene. The trim removed 6 bases at V and 6 bases at J, leaving 7 bases unmatched. CDR3 in amino acids: CASSRDSGHGYTF. CDR3 sequence (DNA): TGTGCCAGCAGCAGGGACAGTGGTCATGGCTACACCTTC.

The rearrangement uses TRBV7-9 and TRBJ2-7; TRBD2 agrees at 10 bases. V lost 8 bases to trimming and J lost 6 bases; unmatched junction nucleotides: 13. The CDR3 sequence is 15 residues long. Germline V gene data show CDR1 as SEHNR and CDR2 as FQNEAQ (reference sequence). CDR3 nucleotide sequence: TGTGCCAGCGGTTCCCCTAGCGGGAGAAACATCGAGCAGTACTTC. Translated, it gives CASGSPSGRNIEQYF.

This clone came up once. The chain combines TRBV4-2 with TRBJ2-7, with TRBD2 matching over 10 bases. The CDR3 length is 15 residues. CDR1 is LGHNA, CDR2 YNFKEQ, per germline. Trimming took 4 bases from V and 2 from J; bases not matched to a gene: 5. This CDR3 is CASSLGTSVTYEQYF. The CDR3 nucleotides are TGTGCCAGCAGCCTCGGGACTAGCGTTACCTACGAGCAGTACTTC.

This sequence joins TRBV2 and TRBJ2-7, with D maybe TRBD1 (6 bases). Germline CDR1 and CDR2: SNHLY and FYNNEI. CDR3 length: 14 amino acids. Trimming removed 7 bases at V and 2 bases at J, with 15 bases between. The CDR3 nucleotides are TGTGCCAGCATTGGACAGACCTTTACCTACGAGCAGTACTTC. Translation: CASIGQTFTYEQYF.

The chain has TRBV27 and TRBJ2-7; unclear D gene. Germline CDR1 and CDR2: MNHEY and SMNVEV (reference sequence). The CDR3 totals 14 residues. Trimming cost V 3 bases and J 0 bases, with 9 bases left between them. This CDR3 is CASSFRQHSYEQYF. CDR3 DNA: TGTGCCAGCAGTTTCCGCCAGCACTCCTACGAGCAGTACTTC.

The J gene is TRBJ1-3, the V gene TRBV4-2; D is uncertain. This CDR3 is 18 amino acids long. The V gene lost 1 base and the J gene lost 0 bases, with 16 bases spanning the gap. Looked up from germline, CDR1 is LGHNA and CDR2 is YNFKEQ. The CDR3 DNA reads TGTGCCAGCAGCCAAGTGCGGTTCAGGCATTTCTCTGGAAACACCATATATTTT. Translating it yields CASSQVRFRHFSGNTIYF.

The chain joins TRBV30 to TRBJ2-7; 7 bases agree with TRBD2. The CDR3 loop spans 15 amino acids. Trimming took 4 bases from V and 3 from J; bases not matched to a gene: 12. Per the germline V gene, CDR1 is GTSNPN and CDR2 is SVGIG (reference sequence). CDR3 region: CAWKMRLAENYEQYF. The CDR3 nucleotides read TGTGCCTGGAAAATGAGGCTAGCGGAGAACTACGAGCAGTACTTC.

The chain uses TRBV6-1 and TRBJ1-2, with 12 bases that match TRBD1. The CDR3 is made up of 15 amino acids. Germline V gives CDR1 MNHNS, CDR2 SASEGT. V dropped 4 bases and J dropped 4; count of bases not matched to a gene: 4. The chain's CDR3 is CASSVGTGGGYGYTF. CDR3 DNA: TGTGCCAGCAGTGTAGGGACAGGGGGCGGCTATGGCTACACCTTC.

CDR3 in amino acids: CAWSVGGGQKNTEAFF. CDR3 coding DNA: TGTGCCTGGAGTGTAGGAGGTGGGCAGAAGAACACTGAAGCTTTCTTT. The chain joins TRBV30 to TRBJ1-1; D not certain. From germline, CDR1 is GTSNPN and CDR2 SVGIG (reference sequence). The CDR3 spans 16 residues. With 0 bases removed from V and 1 base from J, the gap between germline ends came to 15 bases.

This chain links TRBV7-9 with TRBJ1-2, with D tentatively TRBD1 (5 bases). Germline values: CDR1 SEHNR, CDR2 FQNEAQ (reference sequence). This CDR3 has 14 residues. V was shortened by 3 bases and J by 3 bases, with 11 bases between the two germline ends. The chain's CDR3 is CASSFQGDYYGYTF. The CDR3 DNA reads as TGTGCCAGCAGCTTCCAGGGAGATTACTATGGCTACACCTTC.

The CDR3: CASSETLEYGYTF. The DNA of the CDR3 is TGTGCCAGCAGTGAGACTTTGGAATATGGCTACACCTTC. The chain has TRBV2 and TRBJ1-2; D gene uncertain. V lost 3 bases and J lost 5, with 10 bases in between. The CDR3 runs to 13 residues. CDR1 and CDR2 (germline): SNHLY, FYNNEI.

V and J are TRBV29-1 and TRBJ2-1; no clear D gene. CDR3 length: 11 residues. The V end was cut by 7 bases, the J end by 8 bases, with 12 bases between. The germline gives CDR1 SQVTM, CDR2 ANQGSEA. CDR3 in DNA: TGCAGCGGGACCAGGATTGATGAGCAGTTCTTC. This codes for CSGTRIDEQFF.

The V call is TRBV10-1, the J call TRBJ2-1; D might be TRBD2 (6 bases). Germline CDR1 and CDR2: WNHNN and SYGVQD (reference sequence). V lost 4 bases and J lost 1, with 11 bases in between. This CDR3 region has 15 residues. The CDR3 DNA reads TGCGCCAGCAGTGTACGCGGGACTTCCTACAATGAGCAGTTCTTC. Protein product: CASSVRGTSYNEQFF.